This TCR beta chain was sequenced for a study of OX40 agonist ivuxolimab in advanced cancers. Study as a whole: Those enrolled were around 87% male, with a mean age of around 60 years and ages from 23 to 79. Notes on the study in general: The expanded peripheral T cells' antigen specificity was not determined. Clonal expansion was seen in CD4+ and CD8+ blood T cells by week 6 at 0.1 to 3.0 mg/kg.

With regard to this clone: Its antigen remains unidentified.

Germline CDR1 and CDR2: SNHLY and FYNNEI. CDR3 length equals 15 residues. Profiled with immunoSEQ multiplex PCR; TCRdb holds only in-frame clones, not every one. This sample has just over 60,000 clones, with around 93% found just once. The input for sequencing was CD4+ or CD8+ T cells sorted from blood, taken in a trial of the OX40 agonist ivuxolimab. The rearrangement links TRBV2 to TRBJ2-7, with TRBD2 identical over 8 bases. The TCR sequence derives from an adult with an advanced solid tumor such as melanoma, head and neck, liver or kidney cancer. The CDR3 spells CAAMIEGREGYEQYF. DNA for the CDR3: TGTGCGGCTATGATTGAGGGACGGGAGGGCTACGAGCAGTACTTC.